Listed below are T cell receptor beta chains from one sample, sequenced in a study of shared clonotypes between healthy human individuals. The method was immunoSEQ multiplex PCR; TCRdb's version includes in-frame clones alone and lacks a portion of them. The sample shows a few million clones, roughly 92% of them seen only once. The source material was naive CD4+ T cells sorted from blood. These receptors were taken from a young man in good health. The CDR3 runs from the conserved cysteine through the conserved F or W. The D gene is left open where the match is weak. Expanded clones are given a class, and other clones once, few, many or no size at all.

V gene: TRBV6-6; D gene: TRBD1; CDR3 length: 13; clone size: few; J gene: TRBJ1-5; CDR3 DNA: TGTGCCAGCAGGGGACAGGGTAATCAGCCCCAGCATTTT; CDR3 protein: CASRGQGNQPQHF
V gene: TRBV6-5; D gene: .; CDR3 length: 14; clone size: once; J gene: TRBJ1-6; CDR3 DNA: TGTGCCAGCAGTCTGGGGGAAGGTTATTCACCCCTCCACTTT; CDR3 protein: CASSLGEGYSPLHF
V gene: TRBV6-5; D gene: TRBD1; CDR3 length: 15; clone size: .; J gene: TRBJ2-5; CDR3 DNA: TGTGCCAGCAGTTACACCCCGGGACAGTTAGAGACCCAGTACTTC; CDR3 protein: CASSYTPGQLETQYF
V gene: TRBV7-2; D gene: .; CDR3 length: 10; clone size: .; J gene: TRBJ2-1; CDR3 DNA: TGTGCCAGCGGAATAAATGAGCAGTTCTTC; CDR3 protein: CASGINEQFF
V gene: TRBV9; D gene: TRBD1; CDR3 length: 15; clone size: few; J gene: TRBJ2-7; CDR3 DNA: TGTGCCAGCAGCGCCGGGACAGGGAAGGGCTACGAGCAGTACTTC; CDR3 protein: CASSAGTGKGYEQYF
V gene: TRBV5-4; D gene: .; CDR3 length: 17; clone size: .; J gene: TRBJ1-6; CDR3 DNA: TGTGCCAGCAGCTTGGGGGAGGGCAGCTCCTATAATTCACCCCTCCACTTT; CDR3 protein: CASSLGEGSSYNSPLHF
V gene: TRBV4-1; D gene: TRBD1; CDR3 length: 17; clone size: .; J gene: TRBJ1-2; CDR3 DNA: TGCGCCAGCAGCCAGTTTCGAGGAGGACAGGGGGGCTATGGCTACACCTTC; CDR3 protein: CASSQFRGGQGGYGYTF
V gene: TRBV11-2; D gene: .; CDR3 length: 15; clone size: .; J gene: TRBJ2-2; CDR3 DNA: TGTGCCAGCAGCTTTCGAGCGGGCGACGGCGGGGAGCTGTTTTTT; CDR3 protein: CASSFRAGDGGELFF
V gene: TRBV5-4; D gene: .; CDR3 length: 15; clone size: .; J gene: TRBJ2-1; CDR3 DNA: TGTGCCAGCAGCTGGAACAGGGATGACGTCAATGAGCAGTTCTTC; CDR3 protein: CASSWNRDDVNEQFF
V gene: TRBV7-2; D gene: TRBD1; CDR3 length: 15; clone size: .; J gene: TRBJ1-6; CDR3 DNA: TGTGCCAGCAGCCTAAGGGGGCAGTATAATTCACCCCTCCACTTT; CDR3 protein: CASSLRGQYNSPLHF
V gene: TRBV7-2; D gene: .; CDR3 length: 13; clone size: .; J gene: TRBJ2-3; CDR3 DNA: TGTGCCAGCAGCACCCAGGGCACAGATACGCAGTATTTT; CDR3 protein: CASSTQGTDTQYF
V gene: TRBV2; D gene: TRBD1; CDR3 length: 14; clone size: .; J gene: TRBJ1-6; CDR3 DNA: TGTGCCAGCGGCTCGGGACAGGCGAATTCACCCCTCCACTTT; CDR3 protein: CASGSGQANSPLHF
V gene: TRBV19; D gene: .; CDR3 length: 13; clone size: .; J gene: TRBJ2-7; CDR3 DNA: TGTGCCAGTAATAGGCAGGGGTCCTACGAGCAGTACTTC; CDR3 protein: CASNRQGSYEQYF
V gene: TRBV7-6; D gene: TRBD1; CDR3 length: 15; clone size: few; J gene: TRBJ2-1; CDR3 DNA: TGTGCCAGCAGCAGCCGGGACAGGGACGCCAATGAGCAGTTCTTC; CDR3 protein: CASSSRDRDANEQFF
V gene: TRBV5-1; D gene: .; CDR3 length: 17; clone size: .; J gene: TRBJ2-7; CDR3 DNA: TGCGCCAGCAGCTTCCGGGGAGCGGGCGGCGTTGCCTACGAGCAGTACTTC; CDR3 protein: CASSFRGAGGVAYEQYF
V gene: TRBV9; D gene: TRBD1; CDR3 length: 11; clone size: .; J gene: TRBJ1-2; CDR3 DNA: TGTGCCAGCGGACAGGGATATGGCTACACCTTC; CDR3 protein: CASGQGYGYTF
V gene: TRBV10-3; D gene: .; CDR3 length: 15; clone size: .; J gene: TRBJ2-1; CDR3 DNA: TGTGCCGCTAGAATGGAGGGGAGCTCCTACAATGAGCAGTTCTTC; CDR3 protein: CAARMEGSSYNEQFF
V gene: TRBV6-1; D gene: .; CDR3 length: 14; clone size: .; J gene: TRBJ2-3; CDR3 DNA: TGTGCCAGCAGTGAGGGGCAGGGGACAGATACGCAGTATTTT; CDR3 protein: CASSEGQGTDTQYF
V gene: TRBV7-2; D gene: .; CDR3 length: 16; clone size: .; J gene: TRBJ2-5; CDR3 DNA: TGTGCCAGCAGCATAAGGGGGGGCTTTGGGAAAGAGACCCAGTACTTC; CDR3 protein: CASSIRGGFGKETQYF